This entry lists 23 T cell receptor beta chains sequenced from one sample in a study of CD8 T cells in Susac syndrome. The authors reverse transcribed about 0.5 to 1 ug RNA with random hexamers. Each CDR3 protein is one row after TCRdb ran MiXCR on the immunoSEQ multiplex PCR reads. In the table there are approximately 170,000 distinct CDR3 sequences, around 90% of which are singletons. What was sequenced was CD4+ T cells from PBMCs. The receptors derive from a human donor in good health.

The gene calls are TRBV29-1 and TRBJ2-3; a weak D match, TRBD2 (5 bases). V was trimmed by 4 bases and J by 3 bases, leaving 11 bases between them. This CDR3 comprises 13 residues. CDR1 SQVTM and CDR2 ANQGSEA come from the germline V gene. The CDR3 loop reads CSVGSVGTDTQYF. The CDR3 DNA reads TGCAGCGTTGGTAGCGTTGGTACAGATACGCAGTATTTT.

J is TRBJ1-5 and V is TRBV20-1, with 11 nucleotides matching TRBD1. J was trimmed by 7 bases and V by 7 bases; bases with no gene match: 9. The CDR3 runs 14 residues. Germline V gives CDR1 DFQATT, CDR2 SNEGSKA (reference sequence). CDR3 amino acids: CSGRTGGDRQPQHF. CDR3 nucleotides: TGCAGTGGGCGGACAGGGGGCGATCGGCAGCCCCAGCATTTT.

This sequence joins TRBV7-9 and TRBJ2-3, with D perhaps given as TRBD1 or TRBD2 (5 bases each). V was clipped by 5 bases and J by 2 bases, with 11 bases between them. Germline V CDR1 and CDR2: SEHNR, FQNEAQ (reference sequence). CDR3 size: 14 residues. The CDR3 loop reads CASSPGPVTDTQYF. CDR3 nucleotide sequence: TGTGCCAGCAGCCCGGGACCCGTCACAGATACGCAGTATTTT. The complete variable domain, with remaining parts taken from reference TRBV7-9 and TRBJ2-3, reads DTGVSQNPRHKITKRGQNVTFRCDPISEHNRLYWYRQTLGQGPEFLTYFQNEAQLEKSRLLSDRFSAERPKGSFSTLEIQRTEQGDSAMYLCASSPGPVTDTQYFGPGTRLTVL.

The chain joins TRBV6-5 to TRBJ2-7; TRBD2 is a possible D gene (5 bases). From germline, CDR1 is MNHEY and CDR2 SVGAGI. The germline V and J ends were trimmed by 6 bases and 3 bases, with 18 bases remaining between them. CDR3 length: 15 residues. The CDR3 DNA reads TGTGCCAGCAGCCTTTCAACGGGCGGGCTCTACGAGCAGTACTTC. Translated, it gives CASSLSTGGLYEQYF.

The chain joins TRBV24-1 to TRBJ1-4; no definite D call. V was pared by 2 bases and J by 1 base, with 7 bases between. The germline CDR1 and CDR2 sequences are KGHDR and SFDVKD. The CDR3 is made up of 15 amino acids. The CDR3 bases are TGTGCCACCAGTGATTCTCGGGGAACTAATGAAAAACTGTTTTTT. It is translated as CATSDSRGTNEKLFF.

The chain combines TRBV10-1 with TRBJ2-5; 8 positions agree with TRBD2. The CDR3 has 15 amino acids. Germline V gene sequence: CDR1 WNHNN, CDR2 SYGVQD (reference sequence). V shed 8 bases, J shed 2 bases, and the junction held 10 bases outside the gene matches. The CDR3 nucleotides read TGCGCCAGCTCAGGGCCCGCGGGGGGACAAGAGACCCAGTACTTC. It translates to CASSGPAGGQETQYF.

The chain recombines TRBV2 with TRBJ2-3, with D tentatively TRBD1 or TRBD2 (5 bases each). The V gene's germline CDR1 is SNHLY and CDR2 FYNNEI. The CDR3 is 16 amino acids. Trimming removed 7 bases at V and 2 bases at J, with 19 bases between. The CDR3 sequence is CASTGGSGIFTDTQYF. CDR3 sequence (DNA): TGTGCCAGCACTGGGGGAAGCGGCATTTTCACAGATACGCAGTATTTT.

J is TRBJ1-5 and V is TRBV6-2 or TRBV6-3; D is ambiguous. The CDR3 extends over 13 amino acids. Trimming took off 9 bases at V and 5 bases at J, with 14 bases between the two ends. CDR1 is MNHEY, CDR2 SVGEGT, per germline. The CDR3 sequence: CASQTDSDQPQHF. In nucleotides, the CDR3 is TGTGCCAGTCAGACGGATTCGGATCAGCCCCAGCATTTT.

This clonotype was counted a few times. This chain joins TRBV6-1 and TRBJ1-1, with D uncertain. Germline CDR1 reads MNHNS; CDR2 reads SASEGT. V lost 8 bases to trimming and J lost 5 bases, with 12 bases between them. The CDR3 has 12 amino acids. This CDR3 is CASSLVGTEAFF. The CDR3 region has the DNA TGTGCCAGCTCGTTGGTGGGGACTGAAGCTTTCTTT.

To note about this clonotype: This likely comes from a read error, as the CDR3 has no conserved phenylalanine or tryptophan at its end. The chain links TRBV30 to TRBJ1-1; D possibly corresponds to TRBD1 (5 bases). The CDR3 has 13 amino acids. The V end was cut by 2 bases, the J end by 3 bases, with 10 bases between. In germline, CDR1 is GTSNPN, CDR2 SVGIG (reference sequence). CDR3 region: CAWSPGSDTEAFL. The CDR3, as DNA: TGTGCCTGGAGTCCAGGGTCAGACACTGAAGCTTTCCTT.

The CDR3 nucleotides are TGTGCCAGCAGCGTAGAAGGACGCTCCTACAATGAGCAGTTCTTC. It codes for CASSVEGRSYNEQFF. This chain links TRBV9 with TRBJ2-1, with D hard to call. The CDR3 has 15 amino acids. Trimming shortened V by 0 bases and J by 0 bases, and 7 bases separated the two germline ends. CDR1 SGDLS and CDR2 YYNGEE come from the germline V gene.

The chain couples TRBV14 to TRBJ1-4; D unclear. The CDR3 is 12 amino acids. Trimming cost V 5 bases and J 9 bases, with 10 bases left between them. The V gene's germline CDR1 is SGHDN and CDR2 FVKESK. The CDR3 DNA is TGTGCCAGCAGCGGATCGCGTCAAAAACTGTTTTTT. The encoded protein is CASSGSRQKLFF.

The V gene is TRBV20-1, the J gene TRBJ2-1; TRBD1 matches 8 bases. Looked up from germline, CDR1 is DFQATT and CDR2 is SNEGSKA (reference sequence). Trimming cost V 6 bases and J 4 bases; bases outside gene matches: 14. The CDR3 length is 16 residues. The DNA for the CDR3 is TGCAGTGCCGCTAGTCCCGGACAGGGTCGATACAATGAGCAGTTCTTC. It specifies CSAASPGQGRYNEQFF.

This CDR3 is CASSDSWGQGKTQYF. The CDR3 nucleotides are TGTGCCTCCAGCGATAGTTGGGGACAGGGTAAGACCCAGTACTTC. V usage is TRBV30 and J usage is TRBJ2-5; 9 bases agree with TRBD1. V lost 7 bases, J lost 6 bases, and 15 bases stayed unmatched. The V gene's germline CDR1 is GTSNPN and CDR2 SVGIG (reference sequence). This CDR3 comprises 15 residues.

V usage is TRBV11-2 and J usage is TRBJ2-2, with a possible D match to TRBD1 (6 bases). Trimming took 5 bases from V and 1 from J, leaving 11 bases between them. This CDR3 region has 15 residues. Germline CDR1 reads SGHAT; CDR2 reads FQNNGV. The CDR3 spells CASSLQTGNTGELFF. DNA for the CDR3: TGTGCCAGCAGCCTACAGACAGGGAACACCGGGGAGCTGTTTTTT.

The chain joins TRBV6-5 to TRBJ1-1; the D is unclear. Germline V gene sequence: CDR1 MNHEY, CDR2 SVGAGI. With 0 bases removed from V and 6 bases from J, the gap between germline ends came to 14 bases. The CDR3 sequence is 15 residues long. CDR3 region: CASSYSSGPWAEAFF. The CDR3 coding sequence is TGTGCCAGCAGTTACTCCAGTGGGCCATGGGCTGAAGCTTTCTTT.

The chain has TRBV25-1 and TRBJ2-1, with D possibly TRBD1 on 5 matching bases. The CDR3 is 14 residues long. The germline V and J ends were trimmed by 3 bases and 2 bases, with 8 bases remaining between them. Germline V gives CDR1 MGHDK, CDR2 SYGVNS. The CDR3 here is CASSESGTYNEQFF. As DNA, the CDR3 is TGTGCCAGCAGTGAGTCAGGGACCTACAATGAGCAGTTCTTC. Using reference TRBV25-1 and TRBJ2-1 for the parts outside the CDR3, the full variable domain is EADIYQTPRYLVIGTGKKITLECSQTMGHDKMYWYQQDPGMELHLIHYSYGVNSTEKGDLSSESTVSRIRTEHFPLTLESARPSHTSQYLCASSESGTYNEQFFGPGTRLTVL.

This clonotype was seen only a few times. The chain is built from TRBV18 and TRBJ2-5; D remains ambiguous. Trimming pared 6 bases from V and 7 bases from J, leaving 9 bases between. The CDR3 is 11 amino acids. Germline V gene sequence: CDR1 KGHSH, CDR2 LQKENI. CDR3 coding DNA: TGTGCCAGCTCGCTCAGTGGGACCCAGTACTTC. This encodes CASSLSGTQYF.

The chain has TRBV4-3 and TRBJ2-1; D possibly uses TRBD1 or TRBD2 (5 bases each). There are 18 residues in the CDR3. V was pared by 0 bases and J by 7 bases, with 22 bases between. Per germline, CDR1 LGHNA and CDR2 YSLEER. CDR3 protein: CASSQDYRKTESGNEQFF. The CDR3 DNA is TGCGCCAGCAGCCAAGATTACAGGAAAACCGAGTCGGGGAATGAGCAGTTCTTC.

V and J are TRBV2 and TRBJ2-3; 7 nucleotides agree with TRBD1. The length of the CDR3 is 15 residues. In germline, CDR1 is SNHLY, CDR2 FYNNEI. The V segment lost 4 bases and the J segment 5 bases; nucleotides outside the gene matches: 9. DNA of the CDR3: TGTGCCAGCAGTGCCAACAGGGGTGGGGGAGATACGCAGTATTTT. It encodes CASSANRGGGDTQYF.

The CDR3 here is CASSLQPLAEAFF. DNA for the CDR3: TGTGCCAGCAGTTTACAGCCCCTGGCTGAAGCTTTCTTT. This chain uses TRBV28 with TRBJ1-1; D not resolved. V lost 2 bases and J lost 6, with 10 bases in between. This CDR3 comprises 13 residues. CDR1 MDHEN and CDR2 SYDVKM come from the germline V gene.

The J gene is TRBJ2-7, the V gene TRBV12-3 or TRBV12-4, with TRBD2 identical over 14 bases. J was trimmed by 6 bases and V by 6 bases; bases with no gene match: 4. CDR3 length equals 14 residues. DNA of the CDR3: TGTGCCAGCAGGCAGGGACTAGCGGGAGTCGAGCAGTACTTC. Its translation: CASRQGLAGVEQYF.

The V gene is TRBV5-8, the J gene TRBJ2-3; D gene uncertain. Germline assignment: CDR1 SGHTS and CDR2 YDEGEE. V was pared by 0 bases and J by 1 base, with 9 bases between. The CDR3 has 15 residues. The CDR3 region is CASSLGSRRTDTQYF. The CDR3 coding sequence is TGTGCCAGCAGCTTGGGGTCCCGTCGCACAGATACGCAGTATTTT.